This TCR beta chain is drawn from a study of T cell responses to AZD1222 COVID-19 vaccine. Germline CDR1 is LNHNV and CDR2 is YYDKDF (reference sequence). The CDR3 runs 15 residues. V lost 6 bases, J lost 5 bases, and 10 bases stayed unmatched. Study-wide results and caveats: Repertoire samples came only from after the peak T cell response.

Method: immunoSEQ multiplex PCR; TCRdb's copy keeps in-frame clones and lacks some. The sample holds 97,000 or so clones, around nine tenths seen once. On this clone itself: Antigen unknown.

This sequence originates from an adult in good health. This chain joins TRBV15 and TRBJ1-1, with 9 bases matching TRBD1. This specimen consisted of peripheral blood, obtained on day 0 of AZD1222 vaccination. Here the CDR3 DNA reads TGTGCCACCAGTAACCGGGGACAGGGCTGGACTGAAGCTTTCTTT. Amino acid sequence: CATSNRGQGWTEAFF.